The clone carrying this TCR beta chain has a single count. Antigen unknown. The sample comes from a study of shared clonotypes between healthy human individuals. Trimming removed 3 bases from V and 3 bases from J; junction bases left unmatched: 6. CDR1 and CDR2 (germline): MGHDK, SYGVNS. There are 15 residues in the CDR3. Profiled with immunoSEQ multiplex PCR; TCRdb holds only in-frame clones, not every one. The table lists roughly 2,500,000 clones, under 95% of them singletons. Notes on the study in general: Clonotypes shared by all four sorted-subset donors had higher generation probabilities than non-shared clonotypes.

The chain combines TRBV25-1 with TRBJ2-7; 9 positions agree with TRBD1. The TCR comes from a man younger than 35 in good health. Some clones in this sample may be carry-over from other donors' samples. The sequencing sample was made of naive CD4+ T cells from PBMCs. The subset was: CD45RA+ positively selected. CDR3 sequence reads: CASSEPGQGGYEQYF. Written as DNA, the CDR3 is TGTGCCAGCAGTGAGCCGGGACAGGGTGGCTACGAGCAGTACTTC.